The present T cell receptor (beta chain) was sequenced within a study of CD8 T cells in ankylosing spondylitis. TCRdb reprocessed the 5' RACE reads via MiXCR and lists one record per CDR3 protein. The repertoire includes around 210,000 distinct CDR3 sequences, under 8.5% of them detected once, and roughly 5% sits in the top ten. J was trimmed by 3 bases and V by 2 bases; bases with no gene match: 16. Germline assignment: CDR1 SGHTA and CDR2 FQGNSA. The CDR3 contains 18 residues. The sequencing input was blood, either unsorted or a sorted T cell fraction (not recorded which). The chain combines TRBV7-2 with TRBJ2-7; 7 nucleotides agree with TRBD2. The TCR originated in a female donor with ankylosing spondylitis or in good health (not recorded which). The CDR3 spells CASSLSRTRDGINYEQYF. CDR3 bases: TGTGCCAGCAGCTTATCGAGGACTAGGGACGGGATTAACTACGAGCAGTACTTC.